This T cell receptor (beta chain) was identified in a study of T cells after yellow fever vaccination. About the study: Any fraction with a low cell number was prepared using SMART-Seq v4 Ultra Low Input. General observations from the study: Abundant bulk-population clonotypes could contaminate the FACS-sorted repertoires. Although the secondary response was weaker, it peaked faster, at day 5 versus 15. Detected again after the booster were most primary-vaccination clones, at 95% to 98% CD4 and around 91% CD8.

In TCRdb, the 5' RACE reads were re-called with MiXCR into one record per CDR3 protein. The data show 300,000 or so distinct CDR3 sequences, 3% to 4.5% seen once. The V end was cut by 7 bases, the J end by 2 bases, with 15 bases between. CDR3 size: 16 residues. Germline V gene data show CDR1 as SNHLY and CDR2 as FYNNEI. With respect to this clonotype: What it recognizes is unknown.

This specimen was PBMCs, taken 5 days after the yellow fever booster vaccination. The J gene is TRBJ2-6, the V gene TRBV2; D might be TRBD1 (6 bases). The TCR comes from a man between 18 and 35 years old who received the YFV17D yellow fever vaccine. The DNA of the CDR3 is TGTGCCAGCATTAGAGGACAGACAGCTGGGGCCAACGTCCTGACTTTC. Its translation is CASIRGQTAGANVLTF.